A selection of T cell receptor beta chains follows, all from one sample in a study of siplizumab effects on memory and regulatory T cells. Only in-frame clones appear in the TCRdb table, and some are missing; sequencing was by immunoSEQ multiplex PCR. In the table there are over 85,000 clones, roughly 95% of which are singletons. Material for sequencing was naive CD4+ T cells sorted from blood. The receptors stem from a human donor in good health. CDR3s include the opening cysteine and the closing phenylalanine or tryptophan. The D gene is left open where the match is weak. Clone sizes are given selectively: once, few, many, or a class where the clone is expanded.

abundance | d_gene | j_gene | v_gene | CDR3aa | CDR3nt
once | TRBD2 | TRBJ2-3 | TRBV5-1 | CASRLAGVTDTQYF | TGCGCCAGCCGGCTAGCGGGGGTCACAGATACGCAGTATTTT
few | NA | TRBJ2-5 | TRBV5-1 | CASSPESTDWETQYF | TGCGCCAGCAGCCCAGAATCGACGGACTGGGAGACCCAGTACTTC
NA | NA | TRBJ2-3 | TRBV19 | CASSTTSLRPGSADTQYF | TGTGCCAGTAGTACGACCTCCCTCCGTCCGGGAAGCGCCGATACGCAGTATTTT
NA | NA | TRBJ2-1 | TRBV19 | CASSMDGTTSYNEQFF | TGTGCCAGTAGTATGGACGGGACAACCTCCTACAATGAGCAGTTCTTC
few | NA | TRBJ1-2 | TRBV6-5 | CASRTNYGYTF | TGTGCGTCCCGAACTAACTATGGCTACACCTTC
NA | NA | TRBJ1-1 | TRBV4-1 | CASSQDIWTVTVLRVKDTEAFF | TGCGCCAGCAGCCAAGACATTTGGACAGTTACCGTGTTACGTGTTAAGGACACTGAAGCTTTCTTT
NA | NA | TRBJ2-7 | TRBV11-2 | CASSFLGEQYF | TGTGCCAGCAGCTTTTTGGGCGAGCAGTACTTC
NA | NA | TRBJ2-3 | TRBV5-1 | CASSSLGSSTDTQYF | TGCGCCAGCAGCTCCCTAGGCTCTAGCACAGATACGCAGTATTTT
NA | NA | TRBJ2-5 | TRBV11-1 | CASSRETAGGETQYF | TGTGCCAGCAGCCGTGAAACGGCGGGCGGGGAGACCCAGTACTTC
once | TRBD1 | TRBJ1-4 | TRBV11-2 | CASSKGLDRVSEKLFF | TGTGCCAGCAGCAAGGGACTCGACAGGGTGTCCGAAAAACTGTTTTTT
NA | NA | TRBJ1-3 | TRBV10-1 | CASSSHTIYF | TGCGCCAGCTCTTCGCACACCATATATTTT
NA | TRBD1 | TRBJ1-1 | TRBV5-1 | CASSSRTGNTEAFF | TGCGCCAGCAGCTCAAGGACAGGGAACACTGAAGCTTTCTTT
NA | NA | TRBJ1-3 | TRBV6-1 | CASSEWTDLNTIYF | TGTGCCAGCAGTGAGTGGACGGATTTGAACACCATATATTTT
NA | NA | TRBJ2-2 | TRBV7-2 | CASSFPGTGELFF | TGTGCCAGCAGCTTCCCCGGGACCGGGGAGCTGTTTTTT
NA | NA | TRBJ1-3 | TRBV5-6 | CASSLGDDRSGNTIYF | TGTGCCAGCAGCCTGGGAGATGACCGCTCTGGAAACACCATATATTTT
NA | NA | TRBJ2-2 | TRBV7-2 | CASSLVVGVNTGELFF | TGTGCCAGCAGCTTAGTTGTCGGCGTGAACACCGGGGAGCTGTTTTTT
NA | TRBD1 | TRBJ1-2 | TRBV18 | CASSPQGQGLRGYTF | TGTGCCAGCTCACCGCAGGGACAGGGGCTACGTGGCTACACCTTC
NA | NA | TRBJ1-2 | TRBV18 | CASSPTQGEGGYTF | TGTGCCAGCTCACCAACACAGGGCGAGGGGGGCTACACCTTC
NA | NA | TRBJ1-3 | TRBV10-3 | CAISESREPSGNTIYF | TGTGCCATCAGTGAGTCACGGGAGCCCTCTGGAAACACCATATATTTT
NA | NA | TRBJ1-5 | TRBV6-1 | CATGGYSNQPQHF | TGTGCCACTGGCGGCTATAGCAATCAGCCCCAGCATTTT
NA | NA | TRBJ1-5 | TRBV28 | CASSLLGVNQPQHF | TGTGCCAGCAGTTTGTTAGGGGTCAATCAGCCCCAGCATTTT
NA | NA | TRBJ2-7 | TRBV19 | CATSRAARTYEQYF | TGTGCCACTTCTAGGGCAGCCCGGACCTACGAGCAGTACTTC
NA | TRBD1 | TRBJ1-2 | TRBV5-4 | CASSLVRQGTYGYTF | TGTGCCAGCAGCTTAGTTCGACAGGGAACCTATGGCTACACCTTC
NA | NA | TRBJ1-1 | TRBV5-1 | CASREGAYTEAFF | TGCGCCAGCAGGGAGGGAGCGTACACTGAAGCTTTCTTT
NA | NA | TRBJ1-1 | TRBV7-2 | CASSFVPLNTEAFF | TGTGCCAGCAGCTTCGTCCCTTTGAACACTGAAGCTTTCTTT
once | NA | TRBJ1-2 | TRBV6-6 | CASSPDSASGYTF | TGTGCCAGCAGCCCAGACAGTGCCTCCGGCTACACCTTC
NA | TRBD1 | TRBJ1-5 | TRBV28 | CASSTQGGRQPQHF | TGTGCCAGCAGTACTCAGGGGGGAAGGCAGCCCCAGCATTTT
NA | TRBD2 | TRBJ2-1 | TRBV6-1 | CASRRGGSYNEQFF | TGTGCCAGCAGACGGGGGGGCAGTTACAATGAGCAGTTCTTC
NA | NA | TRBJ2-7 | TRBV5-1 | CASSFPGQGTVSEQYF | TGCGCCAGCAGCTTCCCAGGGCAGGGAACTGTGTCCGAGCAGTACTTC
NA | NA | TRBJ1-1 | TRBV18 | CASSPLTNTEAFF | TGTGCCAGCTCACCACTGACGAACACTGAAGCTTTCTTT
NA | NA | TRBJ1-2 | TRBV4-1 | CASSQLAGTSYGYTF | TGCGCCAGCAGCCAGCTAGCCGGGACGTCCTATGGCTACACCTTC
NA | TRBD1 | TRBJ2-5 | TRBV19 | CASSIGQGGETQYF | TGTGCCAGTAGTATCGGACAGGGAGGAGAGACCCAGTACTTC
NA | NA | TRBJ2-3 | TRBV18 | CASSRIATPTDTQYF | TGTGCCAGCTCCAGGATAGCAACTCCTACAGATACGCAGTATTTT
NA | NA | TRBJ2-7 | TRBV7-8 | CASSSAWAGAPQAREQYF | TGTGCCAGCAGCTCTGCTTGGGCGGGGGCTCCCCAGGCTCGGGAGCAGTACTTC
NA | NA | TRBJ2-7 | TRBV6-5 | CASSYRGGSYEQYF | TGTGCCAGCAGTTACAGGGGGGGTTCCTACGAGCAGTACTTC
NA | TRBD2 | TRBJ2-2 | TRBV9 | CASSVSPGLADLTGELFF | TGTGCCAGCAGCGTTAGTCCGGGACTAGCGGACCTCACCGGGGAGCTGTTTTTT
NA | TRBD1 | TRBJ2-1 | TRBV5-4 | CASSLGGQGLRLSEQFF | TGTGCCAGCAGCTTGGGGGGACAGGGGCTTCGGTTGAGTGAGCAGTTCTTC
once | TRBD1 | TRBJ1-6 | TRBV6-1 | CASSAETGGNSPLHF | TGTGCCAGCAGTGCCGAGACAGGGGGGAATTCACCCCTCCACTTT
NA | NA | TRBJ2-7 | TRBV7-3 | CASSLRQDYEQYF | TGTGCCAGCAGCTTAAGACAGGACTACGAGCAGTACTTC
NA | NA | TRBJ2-7 | TRBV5-1 | CASSLALSVSSYEQYF | TGCGCCAGCAGCTTGGCGTTGTCAGTGAGCTCCTACGAGCAGTACTTC
NA | NA | TRBJ2-7 | TRBV2 | CASTIDFNSYEQYF | TGTGCCAGCACGATCGACTTTAACTCCTACGAGCAGTACTTC
NA | TRBD2 | TRBJ2-5 | TRBV6-5 | CASSYRREETQYF | TGTGCCAGCAGTTATCGGCGGGAGGAGACCCAGTACTTC
NA | TRBD1 | TRBJ2-7 | TRBV9 | CASSSRTGSGYEQYF | TGTGCCAGCAGCTCCCGGACAGGGTCGGGGTACGAGCAGTACTTC
once | NA | TRBJ2-7 | TRBV28 | CASSYQLYEQYF | TGTGCCAGCAGTTACCAGCTCTACGAGCAGTACTTC
NA | TRBD1 | TRBJ1-1 | TRBV6-6 | CASSDRTGRRTEAFF | TGTGCCAGCAGTGACCGGACAGGCCGAAGGACTGAAGCTTTCTTT